This TCR beta chain was retrieved from a study of breast tumors, draining lymph nodes, adjacent tissues (dated by TCRdb to the mid-2010s). Looking at the study overall: TCR beta repertoires were compared across tumor, adjacent nontumor tissue and axillary lymph nodes obtained from breast cancer patients. In human breast cancer, the study set out to assess how tumor, surrounding tissue and draining lymph node repertoires relate to one another and whether T cells might be exchanged between them. Points the paper makes about the study in general: The conclusion that tumor T cells originate in lymph nodes was framed as consistent with a hypothesis rather than directly demonstrated. A scenario in which most tumor T cells derive from the lymph node and then expand within tumor tissue was judged to be consistent with the data. Tumor and nontumor tissue repertoires were significantly more similar in luminal-like than in basal-like breast cancer. T-cell repertoire diversity in tumors was found to be lower than in lymph nodes but higher than in nontumor tissue, and preferential V and J gene usage was observed.

Notes on this clonotype: The clone's antigen remains unknown. No much larger clone is present one base from it, and per-base qualities are unavailable.

These reads were obtained on an Illumina HiSeq 2000. TCR beta chain libraries were generated through multiplex PCR amplification. The amplified TCR beta chain products were analyzed by high-throughput sequencing. The raw public data were reprocessed by TCRdb itself: fastp quality trimming at Q25, MiXCR clonotype calling, in-frame beta chains only. Duplicate CDR3 protein sequences are folded into a single record with the most common DNA and genes. The sample contains approximately 280,000 distinct CDR3 sequences, about 30% of them found a single time. Together, the top ten hold around 1.1% of the sample. The germline V gene provides CDR1 SNHLY and CDR2 FYNNEI. V lost 5 bases and J lost 10 bases, and the count of bases not matched to a germline gene is 10. The CDR3 contains 14 residues, cysteine and phenylalanine counted. CDR3 DNA is the only sequence kept; it has 42 bases, read in frame from the first base.

The lymph node samples were taken from the axillary draining lymph nodes of breast cancer patients. The sample consisted of axillary lymph node tissue. The sequence is built from TRBV2 and TRBJ2-1; 8 bases in the junction line up with TRBD1. The TCR originated in a female donor with breast cancer. Some clones in this sample may be carry-over from other donors' samples. Here the CDR3 is given as CASSPGTGPPEQFF. The nucleotides read TGTGCCAGCAGTCCCGGGACAGGTCCCCCCGAGCAGTTCTTC.